These 5 T cell receptor beta chains were all obtained from the same sample, sequenced in a study of blood T cell repertoires in COVID-19. Clones were read by immunoSEQ multiplex PCR, and TCRdb kept only the in-frame ones, dropping some. The sample lists 150,000 to 200,000 clones, approximately 85% occurring once. Sequenced: peripheral blood. The source of these receptors is an elderly man with COVID-19, enrolled during active disease.

The V and J genes are TRBV5-1 and TRBJ1-1; D remains unclear. There are 14 residues in the CDR3. With 0 bases removed from V and 2 bases from J, the gap between germline ends came to 8 bases. Germline V lookup: CDR1 SGHRS, CDR2 YFSETQ. The CDR3 protein is CASSLDSTNTEAFF. The CDR3, as DNA: TGCGCCAGCAGCTTGGACAGTACTAACACTGAAGCTTTCTTT.

This chain links TRBV4-2 with TRBJ2-2; perhaps TRBD1 as D (6 bases). The CDR3 loop spans 16 amino acids. V dropped 3 bases and J dropped 3 bases, with 14 bases sitting between them. Germline V gene sequence: CDR1 LGHNA, CDR2 YNFKEQ. The CDR3 nucleotides are TGTGCCAGCAGCCAGCCGTTGGGGGCCTACACCGGGGAGCTGTTTTTT. Amino acid sequence: CASSQPLGAYTGELFF.

The CDR3 DNA reads as TGTGCCAGCAGCTTAGCGCTGACAGTGAGCTCCTATAATTCACCCCTCCACTTT. It encodes CASSLALTVSSYNSPLHF. The chain carries TRBV7-2 and TRBJ1-6; possibly TRBD1 for D (5 bases). Trimming removed 0 bases from V and 0 bases from J, with 12 bases in between. This CDR3 has 18 residues. From germline, CDR1 is SGHTA and CDR2 FQGNSA.

This rearrangement joins TRBV25-1 to TRBJ1-3, with 8 bases matching TRBD1. With V trimmed by 3 bases and J by 2 bases, 3 bases remained unmatched. Germline V gene sequence: CDR1 MGHDK, CDR2 SYGVNS. The CDR3 contains 15 residues. Here the CDR3 reads CASSEQGAAGNTIYF. For the CDR3, the DNA is TGTGCCAGCAGTGAGCAGGGGGCGGCTGGAAACACCATATATTTT. The full variable domain, in which reference TRBV25-1 and TRBJ1-3 provide the parts outside the CDR3, is EADIYQTPRYLVIGTGKKITLECSQTMGHDKMYWYQQDPGMELHLIHYSYGVNSTEKGDLSSESTVSRIRTEHFPLTLESARPSHTSQYLCASSEQGAAGNTIYFGEGSWLTVV.

This clone turned up a few times. The chain uses TRBV12-3 or TRBV12-4 and TRBJ1-1; 7 nucleotides line up with TRBD1. This CDR3 has 13 amino acids. V was pared by 7 bases and J by 4 bases, with 6 bases of the junction left unmatched. CDR3 sequence: CASTKQGGTEAFF. The DNA for the CDR3 is TGTGCCAGCACCAAGCAGGGGGGCACTGAAGCTTTCTTT.